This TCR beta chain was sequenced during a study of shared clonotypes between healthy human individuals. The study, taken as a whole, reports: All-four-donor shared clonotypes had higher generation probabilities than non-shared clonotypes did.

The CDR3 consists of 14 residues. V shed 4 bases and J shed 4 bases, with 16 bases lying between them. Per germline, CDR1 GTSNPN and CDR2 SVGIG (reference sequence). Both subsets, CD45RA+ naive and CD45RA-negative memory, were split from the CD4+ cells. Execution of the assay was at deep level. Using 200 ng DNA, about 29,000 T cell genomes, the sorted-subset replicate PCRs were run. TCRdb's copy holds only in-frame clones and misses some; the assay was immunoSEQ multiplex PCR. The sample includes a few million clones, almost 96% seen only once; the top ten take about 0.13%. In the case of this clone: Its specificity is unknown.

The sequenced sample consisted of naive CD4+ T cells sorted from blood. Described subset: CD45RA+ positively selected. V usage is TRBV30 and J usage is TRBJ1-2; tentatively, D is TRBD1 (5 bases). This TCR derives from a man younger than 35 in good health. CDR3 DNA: TGTGCCTGGAACAACAAAGGTGGGGGCTATGGCTACACCTTC. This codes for CAWNNKGGGYGYTF.